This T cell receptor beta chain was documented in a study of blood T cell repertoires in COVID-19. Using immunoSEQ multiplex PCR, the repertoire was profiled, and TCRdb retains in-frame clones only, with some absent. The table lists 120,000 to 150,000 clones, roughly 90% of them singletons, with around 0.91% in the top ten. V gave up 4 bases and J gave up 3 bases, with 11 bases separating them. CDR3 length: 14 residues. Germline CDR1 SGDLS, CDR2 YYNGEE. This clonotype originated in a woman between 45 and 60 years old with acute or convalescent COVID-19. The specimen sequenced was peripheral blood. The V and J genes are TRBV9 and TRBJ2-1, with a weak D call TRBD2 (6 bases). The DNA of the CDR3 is TGTGCCAGCAGCTTGGGGACTGGCTACAATGAGCAGTTCTTC. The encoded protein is CASSLGTGYNEQFF.